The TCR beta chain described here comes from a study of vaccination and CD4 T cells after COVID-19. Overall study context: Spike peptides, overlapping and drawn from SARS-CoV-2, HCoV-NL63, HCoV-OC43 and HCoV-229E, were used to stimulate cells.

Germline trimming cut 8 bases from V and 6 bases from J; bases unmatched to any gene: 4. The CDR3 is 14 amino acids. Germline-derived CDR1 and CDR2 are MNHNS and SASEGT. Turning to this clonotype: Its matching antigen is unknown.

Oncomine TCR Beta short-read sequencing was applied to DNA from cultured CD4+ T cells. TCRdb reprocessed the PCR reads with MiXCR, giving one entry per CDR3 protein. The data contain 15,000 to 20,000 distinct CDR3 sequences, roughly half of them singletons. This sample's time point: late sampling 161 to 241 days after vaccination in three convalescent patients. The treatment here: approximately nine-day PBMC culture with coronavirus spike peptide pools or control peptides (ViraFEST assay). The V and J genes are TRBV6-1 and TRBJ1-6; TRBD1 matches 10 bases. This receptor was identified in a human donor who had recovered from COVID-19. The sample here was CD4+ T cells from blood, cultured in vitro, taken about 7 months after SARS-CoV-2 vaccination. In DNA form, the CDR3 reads TGTGCCAGCCAGAGGGACAGGGGTAATTCACCCCTCCACTTT. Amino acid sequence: CASQRDRGNSPLHF.